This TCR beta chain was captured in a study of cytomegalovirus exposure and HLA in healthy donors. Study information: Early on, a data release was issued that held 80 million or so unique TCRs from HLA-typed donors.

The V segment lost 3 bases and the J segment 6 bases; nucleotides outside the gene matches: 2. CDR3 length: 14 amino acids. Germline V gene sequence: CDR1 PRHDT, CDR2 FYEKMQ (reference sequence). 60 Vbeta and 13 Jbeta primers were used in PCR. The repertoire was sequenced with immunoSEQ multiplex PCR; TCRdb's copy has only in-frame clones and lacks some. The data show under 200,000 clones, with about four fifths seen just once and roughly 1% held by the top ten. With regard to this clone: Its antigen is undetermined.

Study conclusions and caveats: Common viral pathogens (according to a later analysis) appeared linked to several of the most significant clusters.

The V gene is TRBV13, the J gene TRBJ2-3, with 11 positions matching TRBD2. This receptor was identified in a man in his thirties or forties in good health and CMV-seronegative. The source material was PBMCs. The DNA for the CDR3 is TGTGCCAGCAGCTTGGGGACTAGCGGTGATACGCAGTATTTT. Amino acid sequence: CASSLGTSGDTQYF.